The present TCR beta chain was sequenced within a study of OX40 agonist ivuxolimab in advanced cancers. A remark on this clone: Its matching antigen is unknown.

The method was immunoSEQ multiplex PCR; TCRdb's version includes in-frame clones alone and lacks a portion of them. The data hold 67,000 or so clones, with 88% observed a single time. Broader study findings: Expanded clones belonging to CD8+ T cells outnumbered, on average, those of CD4+. Low clonal expansion, among the lowest seen, marked partial responders at 0.1-3.0 mg/kg.

Autoimmune disease history or systemic immunosuppression was exclusionary. The CDR3 has 14 amino acids. The germline gives CDR1 SGHTA, CDR2 FQGTGA. The V end lost 5 bases, the J end lost 2 bases, and 10 bases lay between the germline ends. Material: CD4+ or CD8+ T cells sorted from blood, obtained in a trial of the OX40 agonist ivuxolimab. V usage is TRBV7-3 and J usage is TRBJ1-3; the D gene is possibly TRBD1 (6 bases). This receptor was identified in an adult with an advanced solid tumor such as melanoma, head and neck, liver or kidney cancer. The CDR3 sequence is CASSTHRAGNTIYF. The CDR3 DNA follows: TGTGCCAGCAGCACCCACAGGGCTGGAAACACCATATATTTT.